Below, 20 T cell receptor beta chains from the same sample are listed, as sequenced in a study of vaccination effects on CD4 cells after COVID-19. The table came from immunoSEQ multiplex PCR; TCRdb's copy has only in-frame clones and leaves some out. The data contain approximately 13,000 clones, 72% of them singletons. Antigen-specific CD4+ T cells expanded by the ViraFEST assay with viral peptide pools were then sequenced. The culture ran for 10 days before CD4+ T cells were isolated. Two doses of BNT162b2 or mRNA-1273 vaccine were administered to participants. These receptors' targets are unknown. The sequenced sample was CD4+ T cells from PBMCs cultured with SARS-CoV-2 spike peptides, obtained after COVID-19 vaccination. These receptor sequences come from a human donor who received a COVID-19 vaccine.

The chain recombines TRBV7-2 with TRBJ2-7, with TRBD1 identical over 7 bases. V shed 3 bases and J 4 bases; nucleotides not matched to a gene: 6. Per germline, CDR1 SGHTA and CDR2 FQGNSA. The CDR3 length is 14 residues. The CDR3 sequence is CASSLAGTVYEQYF. The CDR3 nucleotides read TGTGCCAGCAGCTTGGCCGGGACAGTATACGAGCAGTACTTC. The full variable domain, in which reference TRBV7-2 and TRBJ2-7 provide the parts outside the CDR3, is GAGVSQSPSNKVTEKGKDVELRCDPISGHTALYWYRQSLGQGLEFLIYFQGNSAPDKSGLPSDRFSAERTGGSVSTLTIQRTQQEDSAVYLCASSLAGTVYEQYFGPGTRLTVT.

This clone counts as large. The CDR3 sequence is CASSLTLRTDSPYEQYF. CDR3 bases: TGCGCCAGCAGCTTGACCCTCCGGACAGATAGTCCCTACGAGCAGTACTTC. The chain combines TRBV5-1 with TRBJ2-7, with TRBD1 as a possible D gene (6 bases). Germline-derived CDR1 and CDR2 are SGHRS and YFSETQ. The CDR3 is 17 residues long. Trimming removed 1 base at V and 2 bases at J, with 19 bases between. Looking up the rest from reference TRBV5-1 and TRBJ2-7 gives the full variable domain: KAGVTQTPRYLIKTRGQQVTLSCSPISGHRSVSWYQQTPGQGLQFLFEYFSETQRNKGNFPGRFSGRQFSNSRSEMNVSTLELGDSALYLCASSLTLRTDSPYEQYFGPGTRLTVT.

The rearrangement joins TRBV30 to TRBJ1-4; no clear D gene. The V gene's germline CDR1 is GTSNPN and CDR2 SVGIG (reference sequence). Between the trimmed V and J ends, which lost 1 base and 4 bases, there was a span of 13 bases. This CDR3 spans 15 amino acids. The CDR3 is CAWSGQRAFNEKLFF. The CDR3 bases are TGTGCCTGGAGTGGCCAGCGGGCCTTTAATGAAAAACTGTTTTTT. The whole variable domain, remainder taken from reference TRBV30 and TRBJ1-4, is SQTIHQWPATLVQPVGSPLSLECTVEGTSNPNLYWYRQAAGRGLQLLFYSVGIGQISSEVPQNLSASRPQDRQFILSSKKLLLSDSGFYLCAWSGQRAFNEKLFFGSGTQLSVL.

This clone was seen a few times. The V gene is TRBV19, the J gene TRBJ2-2, with TRBD2 matching 11 bases. The CDR3 is 19 amino acids. Germline V gene sequence: CDR1 LNHDA, CDR2 SQIVND (reference sequence). J was trimmed by 4 bases and V by 3 bases; bases with no gene match: 13. For the CDR3, the DNA is TGTGCCAGTAGTATGGGCCTTAGGCGGGGGACTAGCGGCACCGGGGAGCTGTTTTTT. Translating gives CASSMGLRRGTSGTGELFF.

The CDR3 is CASSKDRVTDTQYF. CDR3 nucleotide sequence: TGTGCCAGCAGCAAGGACAGGGTCACAGATACGCAGTATTTT. V gene TRBV5-4 combines with J gene TRBJ2-3, with TRBD1 identical over 8 bases. Germline V gene sequence: CDR1 SGHNT, CDR2 YYREEE (reference sequence). This CDR3 has 14 amino acids. J gave up 2 bases and V 4 bases, and 3 bases lay outside the gene matches.

The chain has TRBV28 and TRBJ2-7; tentatively, D is TRBD1 (7 bases). The germline V gene has CDR1 MDHEN and CDR2 SYDVKM. Trimming left V 3 bases short and J 6 bases short, with 18 bases between. The CDR3 length is 15 residues. The DNA for the CDR3 is TGTGCCAGCAGTTTGACAGGGAGGCTAGCAGGCGAGCAGTACTTC. Its translation is CASSLTGRLAGEQYF.

CDR3 in DNA: TGTGCCTGGAGTTGGGGACTAGCGGTCCAAGAGACCCAGTACTTC. It codes for CAWSWGLAVQETQYF. The V and J genes are TRBV30 and TRBJ2-5; 11 bases are shared with TRBD2. The CDR3 runs 15 residues. Germline V CDR1 and CDR2: GTSNPN, SVGIG (reference sequence). V was pared by 2 bases and J by 1 base, with 3 bases of the junction left unmatched.

The rearrangement joins TRBV2 to TRBJ2-7; TRBD2 aligns across 10 bases. CDR3 length equals 16 residues. Germline V lookup: CDR1 SNHLY, CDR2 FYNNEI. V lost 6 bases and J lost 2; bases outside the gene matches: 10. The CDR3 region has the DNA TGTGCCAGCAGCTACGACCCTAGCGGGGGAGCCTACGAGCAGTACTTC. It is translated as CASSYDPSGGAYEQYF.

The J gene is TRBJ2-1, the V gene TRBV3-1 (or the pseudogene TRBV3-2), with TRBD2 identical over 7 bases. This CDR3 comprises 13 residues. V shed 3 bases and J 6 bases; nucleotides not matched to a gene: 2. The germline CDR1 and CDR2 sequences are LGHDT and YNNKEL (reference sequence). In DNA form, the CDR3 reads TGTGCCAGCAGCCAGCGGGAGATCAATGAGCAGTTCTTC. The encoded protein is CASSQREINEQFF.

Only one count was recorded for this clone. CDR3 protein: CSVERTSTQYF. The CDR3 DNA reads as TGCAGCGTTGAACGGACCAGCACGCAGTATTTT. The chain uses TRBV29-1 and TRBJ2-3; no firm D call. CDR3 size: 11 residues. Germline V CDR1 and CDR2: SQVTM, ANQGSEA. Between the trimmed V and J ends, which lost 2 bases and 9 bases, there was a span of 9 bases.

The chain links TRBV27 to TRBJ2-7; a possible D gene is TRBD1 (6 bases). Germline CDR1 MNHEY, CDR2 SMNVEV (reference sequence). The CDR3 consists of 15 residues. Trimming stripped 8 bases from V and 5 bases from J, with 22 bases between. The chain's CDR3 is CASRRRLGAWNEQYF. CDR3 DNA sequence: TGTGCCAGCCGCCGAAGGTTGGGGGCGTGGAACGAGCAGTACTTC.

The chain uses TRBV6-5 and TRBJ1-3; possibly TRBD1 for D (6 bases). CDR1 is MNHEY, CDR2 SVGAGI, per germline. This CDR3 has 15 amino acids. The germline V and J ends were trimmed by 6 bases and 0 bases, with 12 bases remaining between them. The CDR3 DNA reads as TGTGCCAGCAGGGTACAGGGAAGCTCTGGAAACACCATATATTTT. Protein product: CASRVQGSSGNTIYF.

The CDR3 loop is CASSPPLASYEQYF. CDR3 sequence (DNA): TGTGCCAGCAGTCCGCCCTTGGCCTCCTACGAGCAGTACTTC. The chain carries TRBV28 and TRBJ2-7, with D uncertain. With 5 bases removed from V and 0 bases from J, the gap between germline ends came to 11 bases. The CDR3 spans 14 residues. Germline V gene lookup returns CDR1 MDHEN and CDR2 SYDVKM. The whole variable domain, remainder taken from reference TRBV28 and TRBJ2-7, is DVKVTQSSRYLVKRTGEKVFLECVQDMDHENMFWYRQDPGLGLRLIYFSYDVKMKEKGDIPEGYSVSREKKERFSLILESASTNQTSMYLCASSPPLASYEQYFGPGTRLTVT.

This clone was seen only a few times. In DNA, the CDR3 is TGTGCCACCAGTGATGGGACAGGGAAGCACTATGGCTACACCTTC. Amino acid sequence: CATSDGTGKHYGYTF. The V gene is TRBV24-1, the J gene TRBJ1-2, with 9 bases matching TRBD1. The CDR3 sequence is 15 residues long. Germline CDR1 KGHDR, CDR2 SFDVKD. J lost 3 bases, V lost 3 bases, and 4 bases had no gene match.

This clone is medium-sized (0.01 to 0.1%). V usage is TRBV10-2 and J usage is TRBJ1-5; D is unclear. The germline V and J ends were trimmed by 6 bases and 2 bases, with 11 bases remaining between them. The CDR3 sequence is 14 residues long. The germline V gene has CDR1 WSHSY and CDR2 SAAADI. This CDR3 is CASSDEWGNQPQHF. The CDR3 region has the DNA TGCGCCAGCAGCGACGAGTGGGGCAATCAGCCCCAGCATTTT.

The gene calls are TRBV3-1 (or the pseudogene TRBV3-2) and TRBJ2-2; TRBD2 agrees at 8 bases. The CDR3 has 16 residues. CDR1 is LGHDT, CDR2 YNNKEL, per germline (reference sequence). Unmatched junction bases numbered 3, after V lost 0 bases and J lost 3 bases. In DNA form, the CDR3 reads TGTGCCAGCAGCCAAGAAAAGCGGGGGCACACCGGGGAGCTGTTTTTT. As protein: CASSQEKRGHTGELFF.

The sample holds one count of this clone. This chain connects TRBV24-1 to TRBJ2-7; D is undetermined. Germline V gene data show CDR1 as KGHDR and CDR2 as SFDVKD. V shed 6 bases and J shed 6 bases, with 14 bases lying between them. This CDR3 contains 13 residues. CDR3 residues: CATSQDAVGEQYF. DNA of the CDR3: TGTGCCACCAGTCAAGACGCCGTGGGCGAGCAGTACTTC.

The CDR3 spells CASRPTGAYGYTF. CDR3 nucleotide sequence: TGTGCCAGCAGACCAACAGGTGCCTATGGCTACACCTTC. The genes are TRBV12-3 or TRBV12-4 and TRBJ1-2; D perhaps matches TRBD1 (5 bases). CDR3 length equals 13 residues. Trimming removed 6 bases from V and 4 bases from J, with 12 bases in between.

The J gene is TRBJ2-1, the V gene TRBV3-1 (or the pseudogene TRBV3-2), with D tentatively TRBD2 (7 bases). This CDR3 region has 14 residues. Trimming stripped 4 bases from V and 12 bases from J, with 19 bases between. Germline V gene data show CDR1 as LGHDT and CDR2 as YNNKEL (reference sequence). The CDR3 here is CASSLGGGRSGQFF. The CDR3 coding sequence is TGTGCCAGCAGCCTTGGGGGGGGGCGGTCGGGGCAGTTCTTC.

This clone was counted between two and nine times. V usage is TRBV5-1 and J usage is TRBJ2-7; TRBD1 aligns across 8 bases. With 3 bases clipped from V and 3 bases from J, the junction kept 2 bases outside the gene matches. Germline V gene data show CDR1 as SGHRS and CDR2 as YFSETQ. This CDR3 comprises 13 residues. CDR3 in amino acids: CASSSGQGYEQYF. The CDR3 bases are TGCGCCAGCAGCTCCGGACAGGGCTACGAGCAGTACTTC.